This T cell receptor beta chain emerged from a study of T cell responses to AZD1222 COVID-19 vaccine. Data came from immunoSEQ multiplex PCR; TCRdb stores just in-frame clones and leaves some out. The repertoire consists of tens of thousands of clones, with 80% to 90% occurring once and the leading ten covering 30% to 40%. Study-wide findings and caveats: The study found vaccine-associated CD4 TCRs spanning spike, dominant at 160-218 and 743-854. The donor group comprised mostly white British people and more females; the analysis possibly underestimated clonal diversity. Following two doses of AZD1222, Spike-specific TCR breadth and depth rose.

In the case of this clone: Its target is unknown.

CDR3 length equals 13 residues. CDR1 SGHKS and CDR2 YYEKEE come from the germline V gene (reference sequence). Trimming removed 4 bases at V and 7 bases at J, with 12 bases between. The chain is built from TRBV5-5 and TRBJ1-5; no clear D. The sequences come from peripheral blood, collected on day 0 of AZD1222 vaccination. This clonotype was sampled from an adult in good health. The CDR3 loop reads CASSPVPSQPQHF. CDR3 nucleotide sequence: TGTGCCAGCAGCCCGGTCCCGTCGCAGCCCCAGCATTTT.